This TCR beta chain was found in a study of cytomegalovirus exposure and HLA in healthy donors. Study-wide results and caveats: Later analysis suggested links between common viral pathogens and several top significant clusters. Association of some 18,000 TCR beta sequences with HLA alleles was found at 0.05 false discovery rate in a later analysis. Most TCR sequences were uncommon, yet certain public TCRs appeared in many donors.

As regards this clone: What it binds is not known.

Everyone who donated was a healthy bone marrow donor. CDR1 is SGHKS, CDR2 YYEKEE, per germline (reference sequence). The ends were cut back, 4 bases at V and 7 bases at J, with 11 bases in the middle. The CDR3 runs to 12 residues. With 60 Vbeta and 13 Jbeta primers, the PCR was carried out. Sequenced by immunoSEQ multiplex PCR; TCRdb stores in-frame clones only, minus some. There are roughly 250,000 clones in the sample; roughly two thirds occur only once, and 2% to 2.5% lies in the top ten. The origin of this receptor is a female donor in good health and CMV-seronegative. Sequencing was performed on PBMCs. This chain uses TRBV5-5 with TRBJ1-2, with D possibly TRBD1 on 5 matching bases. CDR3 DNA sequence: TGTGCCAGCAGCCCAACAGGATTTGGCTACACCTTC. Its translation: CASSPTGFGYTF.